Included here is one T cell receptor beta chain sequence, with context. Produced via immunoSEQ multiplex PCR; TCRdb's table is partial and in-frame only. The sample gives around 280,000 clones, over 80% of which show up once; around 4% is in the top ten. The source of the sample is a study of blood T cell repertoires in COVID-19. At the level of the study: Donors in the United States, Italy and Spain gave samples during acute or convalescent COVID-19.

Losses at the gene ends were 9 bases for V and 6 bases for J; bases not matched to a gene: 4. Germline CDR1 is SNHLY and CDR2 is FYNNEI. The CDR3 has 12 amino acids. The source material was peripheral blood. The V and J genes are TRBV2 and TRBJ2-3, with 9 bases identical to TRBD1. The TCR comes from a woman aged 45 to 65 with active or convalescent COVID-19. The CDR3 sequence: CASRDRADTQYF. The CDR3 DNA sequence: TGTGCCAGTAGGGACAGGGCGGATACGCAGTATTTT.